Each of the 26 T cell receptor beta chains below was sequenced from the same sample in a study of identical twins. TCRdb processed the 5' RACE reads anew with MiXCR; each CDR3 protein has one entry. The data hold more than 1.5 million distinct CDR3 sequences, with more than 30% observed a single time. The sample taken for sequencing was cord blood. These receptors all come from a newborn girl in good health.

The rearrangement links TRBV10-3 to TRBJ2-4; D possibly corresponds to TRBD1 (7 bases). The tail of the sequence fits TRBJ2-7 better, so the J call may be wrong. CDR1 ENHRY and CDR2 SYGVKD come from the germline V gene. The CDR3 runs to 14 residues. CDR3 loop: CAISGGRRGHEQYF. The CDR3, as DNA: TGTGCCATCAGTGGGGGTCGGAGGGGGCACGAGCAGTACTTC.

This clonotype has more than one count but fewer than ten. The chain employs TRBV20-1 and TRBJ2-3; TRBD1 matches 9 bases. The CDR3 is 16 amino acids. Germline V gene data show CDR1 as DFQATT and CDR2 as SNEGSKA (reference sequence). The J segment lost 3 bases and the V segment lost 3 bases, leaving 10 bases of the junction unmatched. Here the CDR3 DNA reads TGCAGTGCTAGGGCACAGGGGGCGCTGGGGACAGATACGCAGTATTTT. It translates to CSARAQGALGTDTQYF.

This clonotype occurred a few times. The chain recombines TRBV7-2 with TRBJ2-7, with a possible D match to TRBD1 (6 bases). The germline V and J ends were trimmed by 1 base and 6 bases, with 16 bases remaining between them. Per the germline V gene, CDR1 is SGHTA and CDR2 is FQGNSA. The CDR3 totals 15 residues. CDR3 in amino acids: CASSLGRQGSSEQYF. DNA of the CDR3: TGTGCCAGCAGCTTAGGCCGCCAGGGGAGCTCCGAGCAGTACTTC.

This clonotype was seen only a few times. CDR3 DNA: TGCAGTGCTAGTGTAGCGGGAGGCAATGAGCAGTTCTTC. As protein: CSASVAGGNEQFF. The chain couples TRBV20-1 to TRBJ2-1; 10 bases agree with TRBD2. CDR3 length equals 13 residues. Germline lookup yields CDR1 DFQATT and CDR2 SNEGSKA (reference sequence). Trimming at V came to 3 bases and at J to 6 bases, leaving 2 bases not matched to a gene.

This clonotype was detected only a few times. The chain has TRBV29-1 and TRBJ2-7, with D perhaps TRBD1 or TRBD2 (6 bases each). The CDR3 totals 19 residues. V was cut by 2 bases and J by 2 bases, with 28 bases left in between. Germline values: CDR1 SQVTM, CDR2 ANQGSEA. The CDR3 DNA is TGCAGCGTTGAAAGGAGGGGTGTCAGGGGCGCGGGTACTACCTACGAGCAGTACTTC. It encodes CSVERRGVRGAGTTYEQYF.

This clonotype was observed at least ten times. The chain recombines TRBV12-3 or TRBV12-4 with TRBJ2-7, with D maybe TRBD1 (6 bases). The CDR3 runs 16 residues. V lost 3 bases to trimming and J lost 0 bases, with 15 bases between them. The CDR3 sequence: CASSFRGPTGSYEQYF. In DNA, the CDR3 is TGTGCCAGCAGTTTTAGGGGCCCGACAGGCTCCTACGAGCAGTACTTC.

The sample holds a few counts of this clonotype. The chain joins TRBV28 to TRBJ2-5; D is ambiguous. The last part of the DNA fits TRBJ2-7 better; the J call may be wrong. CDR1 is MDHEN, CDR2 SYDVKM, per germline. The CDR3 is 12 residues long. The CDR3 spells CASSTTPYEQYF. CDR3 DNA: TGTGCCAGCAGTACTACCCCGTACGAGCAGTACTTC.

CDR3 amino acids: CASSQPRGRKYEQYF. CDR3 in DNA: TGCGCCAGCAGCCAGCCGCGGGGGCGAAAGTACGAGCAGTACTTC. V usage is TRBV4-1 and J usage is TRBJ2-5, with a tentative D call TRBD2 (7 bases). The better agreement between TRBJ2-7 and the DNA end casts doubt on the J call. The CDR3 totals 15 residues. Germline CDR1 reads MGHRA; CDR2 reads YSYEKL.

On this clonotype: The CDR3 does not end in the conserved phenylalanine or tryptophan, so this is likely a read error. The genes are TRBV3-1 and TRBJ2-7; 9 nucleotides align to TRBD2. Losses at the gene ends were 1 base for V and 6 bases for J; bases not matched to a gene: 4. The CDR3 runs to 14 residues. CDR1 is LGHDT and CDR2 is YNNKEL in the germline V gene (reference sequence). The CDR3 DNA reads TGTGCCAGCAGCCAAGCGAATAGCGGGGGCGAGCAGTACCTC. Amino acid sequence: CASSQANSGGEQYL.

V gene TRBV3-1 combines with J gene TRBJ2-1; tentative D call: TRBD2 (5 bases). The V end lost 0 bases, the J end lost 5 bases, and 20 bases lay between the germline ends. This CDR3 is built from 18 residues. Germline V gene sequence: CDR1 LGHDT, CDR2 YNNKEL (reference sequence). CDR3 region: CASSQEYGGYSTHNEQFF. CDR3 coding DNA: TGTGCCAGCAGCCAAGAGTATGGAGGCTATAGCACACACAATGAGCAGTTCTTC.

The rearrangement uses TRBV28 and TRBJ2-1; perhaps TRBD2 as D (5 bases). CDR1 and CDR2 from the germline V gene are MDHEN and SYDVKM. V shed 5 bases and J shed 6 bases, with 11 bases lying between them. This CDR3 spans 13 amino acids. This chain's CDR3 is CASSRDNGNEQFF. CDR3 nucleotides: TGTGCCAGCAGTCGGGATAACGGCAATGAGCAGTTCTTC.

The chain links TRBV28 to TRBJ1-2; TRBD1 is a possible D gene (5 bases). The CDR3 is 11 amino acids. Per the germline V gene, CDR1 is MDHEN and CDR2 is SYDVKM. V was trimmed by 2 bases and J by 13 bases, leaving 11 bases between them. In nucleotides, the CDR3 is TGTGCCAGCAGTTTACCAGGGTATTCCACCTTC. Translating gives CASSLPGYSTF.

This clonotype was detected a few times. V and J are TRBV10-3 and TRBJ2-2; D not certain. Germline CDR1 ENHRY, CDR2 SYGVKD. Between the trimmed V and J ends, which lost 6 bases and 6 bases, there was a span of 8 bases. This CDR3 comprises 12 residues. The CDR3 sequence is CAISGRSGELFF. The CDR3 nucleotides are TGTGCCATCAGCGGCAGGTCCGGGGAGCTGTTTTTT.

The genes are TRBV20-1 and TRBJ2-4, with 7 bases lining up with TRBD1. The CDR3 runs to 14 residues. Germline loops: CDR1 DFQATT, CDR2 SNEGSKA (reference sequence). V gave up 2 bases and J gave up 13 bases; unmatched junction bases: 14. CDR3 bases: TGCAGTGCTAGAAAAGGGGGCCCCTACAATGAGCAGTACTTC. It specifies CSARKGGPYNEQYF.

The J gene is TRBJ1-2, the V gene TRBV9; D not resolved. Germline CDR1 reads SGDLS; CDR2 reads YYNGEE. Trimming stripped 0 bases from V and 1 base from J, with 10 bases between. The CDR3 has 15 amino acids. CDR3 nucleotide sequence: TGTGCCAGCAGCGTAGGGGAAAAGTATAACTATGGCTACACCTTC. It codes for CASSVGEKYNYGYTF.

V usage is TRBV11-2 and J usage is TRBJ2-1; 9 bases agree with TRBD2. V dropped 8 bases and J dropped 5; count of bases not matched to a gene: 10. The CDR3 covers 15 residues. The germline gives CDR1 SGHAT, CDR2 FQNNGV. The CDR3 region has the DNA TGTGCCAGCCGCGGGCTAGCGGGATCGCACAATGAGCAGTTCTTC. Translating gives CASRGLAGSHNEQFF.

With respect to this clonotype: Since a much larger clone is just one base distant, this may be a read error. The V gene is TRBV11-2, the J gene TRBJ2-3; 13 nucleotides align to TRBD2. Germline values: CDR1 SGHAT, CDR2 FQNNGV. The length of the CDR3 is 17 residues. For the CDR3, the DNA is TGTGCCAGCAGCTCAGGACTAGCGGGAGAGTATGGAGATGCGCAGTATTTT. Residues: CASSSGLAGEYGDAQYF.

This clonotype was seen only a few times. This chain links TRBV4-1 with TRBJ1-5, with 7 bases aligning to TRBD1. Looked up from germline, CDR1 is MGHRA and CDR2 is YSYEKL. This CDR3 is built from 17 residues. V dropped 0 bases and J dropped 1; count of bases not matched to a gene: 6. CDR3 coding DNA: TGCGCCAGCAGCCAAGACCGACAGGGTACAAGCAATCAGCCCCAGCATTTT. It specifies CASSQDRQGTSNQPQHF.

This clonotype was recorded once. The V and J genes are TRBV7-9 and TRBJ2-1; D remains unclear. The J call may be in error: the DNA end matches TRBJ2-7 better. The germline CDR1 and CDR2 sequences are SEHNR and FQNEAQ (reference sequence). The CDR3 has 15 residues. CDR3 sequence: CASSPRHLSYNEQYF. CDR3 sequence (DNA): TGTGCCAGCAGCCCACGACACCTCTCCTACAATGAGCAGTACTTC.

V gene TRBV9 combines with J gene TRBJ2-7; 12 bases are shared with TRBD2. The trim removed 4 bases at V and 1 base at J, leaving 6 bases unmatched. Germline loops: CDR1 SGDLS, CDR2 YYNGEE. The CDR3 has 16 amino acids. CDR3 bases: TGTGCCAGCAGCCCACAACTAGCGGGAGGTTCCTACGAGCAGTACTTC. This translates into CASSPQLAGGSYEQYF.

Comments on this clonotype: Mismatch with germline at one junction end may stem from a read error. This chain uses TRBV7-7 with TRBJ2-3; D is undetermined. The CDR3 extends over 14 amino acids. Per the germline V gene, CDR1 is SSHAT and CDR2 is FNYEAQ (reference sequence). The DNA for the CDR3 is TGTGCTAGCAGCTTGAAGCCCGGCACAGATATGCAGTATTTT. Translation gives CASSLKPGTDMQYF.

This clonotype was seen more than once but under ten times. The rearrangement joins TRBV2 to TRBJ2-4; 9 nucleotides align to TRBD1. Germline CDR1 is SNHLY and CDR2 is FYNNEI. Trimming at V came to 11 bases and at J to 7 bases, leaving 9 bases not matched to a gene. The CDR3 spans 13 residues. CDR3 amino acids: CAGGTGRLNIQYF. For the CDR3, the DNA is TGTGCCGGAGGGACAGGGCGCCTGAACATTCAGTACTTC.

This clonotype was seen more than once but under ten times. V and J are TRBV7-9 and TRBJ1-2; D unclear. Germline CDR1 and CDR2: SEHNR and FQNEAQ (reference sequence). This CDR3 region has 13 residues. With 5 bases removed from V and 8 bases from J, the gap between germline ends came to 15 bases. CDR3 region: CASSPSPIEGYTF. DNA for the CDR3: TGTGCCAGCAGCCCCTCCCCTATTGAGGGCTACACCTTC.

This clonotype was observed a few times. CDR3: CASSLEVWSGYEQYF. CDR3 DNA: TGTGCCAGCAGCTTAGAGGTGTGGAGTGGGTACGAGCAGTACTTC. The chain is built from TRBV7-2 and TRBJ2-7; D gene uncertain. V was shortened by 1 base and J by 4 bases, with 14 bases between the two germline ends. This CDR3 comprises 15 residues. Germline CDR1 and CDR2: SGHTA and FQGNSA.

J is TRBJ2-1 and V is TRBV3-1; 12 bases align to TRBD2. CDR1 is LGHDT and CDR2 is YNNKEL in the germline V gene (reference sequence). The CDR3 totals 17 residues. The V gene end was trimmed by 4 bases and the J gene end by 7 bases; junction bases not matched to a gene: 11. The CDR3 region has the DNA TGTGCCAGCAGCCCGGGGGGTCTAGCGGGAGGGGGAAATGAGCAGTTCTTC. Translation: CASSPGGLAGGGNEQFF.

There are a few counts of this clonotype. This rearrangement joins TRBV27 to TRBJ2-7; the match to TRBD2 covers 7 bases. Germline lookup yields CDR1 MNHEY and CDR2 SMNVEV (reference sequence). Trimming cost V 3 bases and J 3 bases; bases outside gene matches: 5. The CDR3 is 14 amino acids. The CDR3 protein is CASSFAGAVYEQYF. CDR3 DNA: TGTGCCAGCAGTTTCGCGGGAGCAGTCTACGAGCAGTACTTC.